The rows below give T cell receptor beta chains drawn from one sample of a study of OX40 agonist ivuxolimab in advanced cancers. Produced via immunoSEQ multiplex PCR; TCRdb's table is partial and in-frame only. The sample contains over 25,000 clones, 80% to 85% of which appear only once. This specimen consisted of CD4+ or CD8+ T cells sorted from blood, obtained in a trial of the OX40 agonist ivuxolimab. These receptors were collected from an adult with an advanced solid tumor such as melanoma, head and neck, liver or kidney cancer. Each CDR3 is given with its conserved first and last residue. Each record gives: D gene, V gene, J gene, CDR3 protein. D genes are given only for firm matches.

>TRBD1|TRBV5-4|TRBJ2-7
CASSVRDRVSGGEQYF
>.|TRBV9|TRBJ2-7
CASSVDGSYEQYF
>.|TRBV6-1|.
CASRGGTFSYEQYF
>.|TRBV5-5|TRBJ1-1
CASSLSGKTEAFF
>TRBD2|TRBV7-9|TRBJ2-1
CASSRGLAGVPPEVDEQFF
>TRBD2|TRBV4-1|TRBJ2-2
CASSPHRGGTLNTGELFF
>.|TRBV14|TRBJ1-5
CASSQGGIGQPQHF
>.|TRBV15|TRBJ1-1
CATSRDRGWTEAFF
>TRBD1|TRBV9|TRBJ2-1
CASSDPGQGANEQFF
>.|TRBV28|TRBJ2-1
CASSPATGSSYNEQFF
>TRBD1|TRBV5-8|TRBJ1-2
CASRIQGHYGYTF
>TRBD2|TRBV4-1|TRBJ2-1
CASSQDWPSGNEQFF
>TRBD2|TRBV29-1|TRBJ2-1
CSVEEVRAGGYNEQFF
>TRBD2|TRBV27|TRBJ2-3
CASSDLAGGTDTQYF
>.|TRBV6-6|TRBJ2-7
CASSYKGGYEQYF
>.|TRBV28|TRBJ2-3
CASSLWTQTDTQYF
>.|TRBV11-2|TRBJ2-4
CASGRFGELNIQYF
>TRBD1|TRBV11-1|TRBJ2-6
CASSLGAGGFVSGANVLTF
>.|TRBV27|TRBJ2-1
CASSFGMNEQFF
>TRBD2|TRBV2|TRBJ2-1
CASSDPLAGLRDNEQFF
>TRBD2|TRBV7-6|TRBJ2-7
CASSLGLRREGQFYEQYF
>.|TRBV6-5|TRBJ1-6
CASSYSRGLNSPLHF
>.|TRBV21-1|TRBJ2-7
CASSREGQVNSYEQYF
>TRBD1|TRBV29-1|TRBJ1-2
CSVLPTGNYGYTF
>.|TRBV28|TRBJ2-1
CACTLDTTPYNEQFF